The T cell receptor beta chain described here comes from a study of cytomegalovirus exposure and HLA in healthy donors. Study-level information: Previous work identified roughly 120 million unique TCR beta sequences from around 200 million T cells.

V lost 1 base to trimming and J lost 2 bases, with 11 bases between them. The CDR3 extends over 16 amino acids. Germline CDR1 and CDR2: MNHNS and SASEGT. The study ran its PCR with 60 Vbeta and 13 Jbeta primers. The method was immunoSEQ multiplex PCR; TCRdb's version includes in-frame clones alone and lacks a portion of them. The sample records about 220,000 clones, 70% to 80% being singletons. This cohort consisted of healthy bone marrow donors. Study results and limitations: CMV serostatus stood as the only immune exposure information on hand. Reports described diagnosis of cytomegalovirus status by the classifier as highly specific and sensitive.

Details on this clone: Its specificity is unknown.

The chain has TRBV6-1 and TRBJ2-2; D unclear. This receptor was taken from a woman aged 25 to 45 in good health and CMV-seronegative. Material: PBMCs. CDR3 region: CASSEESRSNTGELFF. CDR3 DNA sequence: TGTGCCAGCAGTGAAGAGTCCAGATCTAACACCGGGGAGCTGTTTTTT.